These T cell receptor beta chains were read from a single sample in a study of naive and memory T cell subsets. TCRdb reanalysed the UMI-ligation and nested PCR reads using MiXCR and keeps one entry per CDR3 protein. The sample lists around 130,000 distinct CDR3 sequences; over 30% were seen once. The sequenced sample was central memory CD4+ T cells from blood. These receptors came from a human donor in good health. The CDR3 runs from the conserved cysteine through the conserved F or W. Each record gives: J gene, clone size, D gene, V gene, CDR3 protein, CDR3 DNA. A D gene is named only where the DNA matches it firmly. Clone size is shown for a subset of rows, as once, few, many or a class of expanded clone.

>TRBJ1-2|few|TRBD1|TRBV15
CATSGRTGEDGYTF
TGTGCCACCAGCGGCCGTACAGGGGAGGATGGCTACACCTTC
>TRBJ1-5|.|.|TRBV16
CASSKSQRVSGNQPQHF
TGTGCCAGCAGCAAGTCCCAAAGAGTAAGCGGCAATCAGCCCCAGCATTTT
>TRBJ2-7|.|TRBD2|TRBV5-6
CASSTRGLAGVPGYEQYF
TGTGCCAGCAGCACTCGGGGACTAGCGGGAGTACCGGGCTACGAGCAGTACTTC
>TRBJ2-1|.|TRBD1|TRBV6-1
CASKEGQEYNEQFF
TGTGCCAGCAAGGAGGGACAGGAATACAATGAGCAGTTCTTC
>TRBJ1-2|once|.|TRBV9
CASSTDRTNHYGYTF
TGTGCCAGCAGCACAGACAGGACAAACCACTATGGCTACACCTTC
>TRBJ2-5|many|.|TRBV29-1
CSVRTGQETQYF
TGCAGCGTTCGGACGGGCCAAGAGACCCAGTACTTC
>TRBJ2-5|.|.|TRBV5-1
CASSPILVGETQYF
TGCGCCAGCAGCCCTATATTAGTTGGAGAGACCCAGTACTTC
>TRBJ1-6|.|.|TRBV6-2/TRBV6-3
CASAQDGHNSPLHF
TGTGCCAGCGCTCAAGACGGTCATAATTCACCCCTCCACTTT
>TRBJ2-7|.|TRBD1|TRBV6-5
CASRQRGTGNEQYF
TGTGCCAGCAGACAACGTGGGACAGGGAACGAGCAGTACTTC
>TRBJ2-7|.|.|TRBV18
CASSVDYYYEQYF
TGTGCCAGCTCAGTGGACTATTACTACGAGCAGTACTTC
>TRBJ2-3|.|.|TRBV20-1
CSATLADTQYF
TGCAGTGCTACCCTAGCAGATACGCAGTATTTT
>TRBJ2-3|few|.|TRBV28
CASSLQGLVTDTQYF
TGTGCCAGCAGTTTGCAGGGGTTAGTTACAGATACGCAGTATTTT
>TRBJ2-2|few|TRBD2|TRBV6-6
CASSRPGLAGTHGDGELFF
TGTGCCAGCAGCAGACCGGGACTAGCGGGGACGCATGGAGACGGGGAGCTGTTTTTT
>TRBJ2-2|.|.|TRBV7-2
CASMLWGTGELFF
TGTGCCAGCATGCTCTGGGGCACCGGGGAGCTGTTTTTT
>TRBJ2-3|.|.|TRBV5-1
CASSLGSADTQYF
TGCGCCAGCAGCTTGGGTTCGGCGGATACGCAGTATTTT
>TRBJ2-1|once|.|TRBV7-2
CASSFRQVNEQFF
TGTGCCAGCAGCTTCCGACAGGTTAATGAGCAGTTCTTC
>TRBJ2-1|.|.|TRBV28
CASSLTDRHYNEQFF
TGTGCCAGCAGTTTAACCGACAGGCACTACAATGAGCAGTTCTTC
>TRBJ2-2|.|.|TRBV7-3
CASSLLTSGELFF
TGTGCCAGCAGCTTATTGACGAGCGGGGAGCTGTTTTTT
>TRBJ2-3|few|.|TRBV7-8
CASSLLGPRMGDTQYF
TGTGCCAGCAGCTTACTGGGCCCCAGAATGGGAGATACGCAGTATTTT
>TRBJ2-7|.|TRBD2|TRBV20-1
CSADWTSGKGEQYF
TGCAGTGCCGACTGGACTAGCGGGAAAGGCGAGCAGTACTTC
>TRBJ1-4|.|TRBD1|TRBV7-9
CASSRGTGEGGNEKLFF
TGTGCCAGCAGCCGGGGGACAGGGGAAGGTGGTAATGAAAAACTGTTTTTT
>TRBJ2-6|many|.|TRBV29-1
CSVVLEGSGANVLTF
TGCAGCGTTGTCCTCGAGGGCTCTGGGGCCAACGTCCTGACTTTC
>TRBJ2-1|.|TRBD2|TRBV6-2/TRBV6-3
CASSYPLGAGALEQFF
TGTGCCAGCAGTTATCCTCTAGGGGCGGGAGCTCTTGAGCAGTTCTTC
>TRBJ2-4|.|TRBD2|TRBV5-1
CASSSASGVADIQYF
TGCGCCAGCAGCTCAGCTAGCGGGGTGGCAGACATTCAGTACTTC